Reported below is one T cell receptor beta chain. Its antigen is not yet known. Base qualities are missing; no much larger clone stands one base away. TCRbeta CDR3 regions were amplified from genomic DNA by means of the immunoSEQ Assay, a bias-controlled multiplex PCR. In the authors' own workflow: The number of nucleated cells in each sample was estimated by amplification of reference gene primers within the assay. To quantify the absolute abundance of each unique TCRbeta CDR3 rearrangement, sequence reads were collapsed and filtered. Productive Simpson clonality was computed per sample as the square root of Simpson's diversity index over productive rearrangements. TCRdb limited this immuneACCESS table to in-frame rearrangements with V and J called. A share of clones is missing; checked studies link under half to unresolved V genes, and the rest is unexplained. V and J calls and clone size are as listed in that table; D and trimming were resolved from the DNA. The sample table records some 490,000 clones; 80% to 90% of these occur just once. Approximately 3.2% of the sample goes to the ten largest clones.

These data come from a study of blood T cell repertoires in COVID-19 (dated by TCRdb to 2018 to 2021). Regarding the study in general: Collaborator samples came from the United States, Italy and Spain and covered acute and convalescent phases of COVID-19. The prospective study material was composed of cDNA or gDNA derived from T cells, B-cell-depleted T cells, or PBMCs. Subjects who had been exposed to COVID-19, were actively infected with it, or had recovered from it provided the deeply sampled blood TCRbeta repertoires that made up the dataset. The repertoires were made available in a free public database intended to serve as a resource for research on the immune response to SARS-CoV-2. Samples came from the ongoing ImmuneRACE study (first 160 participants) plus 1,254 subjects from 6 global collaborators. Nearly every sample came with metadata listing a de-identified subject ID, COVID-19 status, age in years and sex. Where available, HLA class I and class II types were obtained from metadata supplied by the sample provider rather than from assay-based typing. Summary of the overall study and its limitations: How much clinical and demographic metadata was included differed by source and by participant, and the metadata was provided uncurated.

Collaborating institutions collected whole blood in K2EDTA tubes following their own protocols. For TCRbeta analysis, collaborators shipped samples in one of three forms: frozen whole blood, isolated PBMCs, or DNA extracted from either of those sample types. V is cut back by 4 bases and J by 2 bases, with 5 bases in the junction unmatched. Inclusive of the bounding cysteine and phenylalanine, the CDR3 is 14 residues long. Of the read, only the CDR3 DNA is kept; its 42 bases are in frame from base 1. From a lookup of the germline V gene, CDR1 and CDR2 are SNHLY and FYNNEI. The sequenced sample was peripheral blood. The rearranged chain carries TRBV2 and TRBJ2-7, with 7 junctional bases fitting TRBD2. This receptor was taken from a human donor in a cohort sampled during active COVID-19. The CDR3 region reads CASSGVAGPYEQYF. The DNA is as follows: TGTGCCAGCAGTGGAGTAGCGGGCCCCTACGAGCAGTACTTC.